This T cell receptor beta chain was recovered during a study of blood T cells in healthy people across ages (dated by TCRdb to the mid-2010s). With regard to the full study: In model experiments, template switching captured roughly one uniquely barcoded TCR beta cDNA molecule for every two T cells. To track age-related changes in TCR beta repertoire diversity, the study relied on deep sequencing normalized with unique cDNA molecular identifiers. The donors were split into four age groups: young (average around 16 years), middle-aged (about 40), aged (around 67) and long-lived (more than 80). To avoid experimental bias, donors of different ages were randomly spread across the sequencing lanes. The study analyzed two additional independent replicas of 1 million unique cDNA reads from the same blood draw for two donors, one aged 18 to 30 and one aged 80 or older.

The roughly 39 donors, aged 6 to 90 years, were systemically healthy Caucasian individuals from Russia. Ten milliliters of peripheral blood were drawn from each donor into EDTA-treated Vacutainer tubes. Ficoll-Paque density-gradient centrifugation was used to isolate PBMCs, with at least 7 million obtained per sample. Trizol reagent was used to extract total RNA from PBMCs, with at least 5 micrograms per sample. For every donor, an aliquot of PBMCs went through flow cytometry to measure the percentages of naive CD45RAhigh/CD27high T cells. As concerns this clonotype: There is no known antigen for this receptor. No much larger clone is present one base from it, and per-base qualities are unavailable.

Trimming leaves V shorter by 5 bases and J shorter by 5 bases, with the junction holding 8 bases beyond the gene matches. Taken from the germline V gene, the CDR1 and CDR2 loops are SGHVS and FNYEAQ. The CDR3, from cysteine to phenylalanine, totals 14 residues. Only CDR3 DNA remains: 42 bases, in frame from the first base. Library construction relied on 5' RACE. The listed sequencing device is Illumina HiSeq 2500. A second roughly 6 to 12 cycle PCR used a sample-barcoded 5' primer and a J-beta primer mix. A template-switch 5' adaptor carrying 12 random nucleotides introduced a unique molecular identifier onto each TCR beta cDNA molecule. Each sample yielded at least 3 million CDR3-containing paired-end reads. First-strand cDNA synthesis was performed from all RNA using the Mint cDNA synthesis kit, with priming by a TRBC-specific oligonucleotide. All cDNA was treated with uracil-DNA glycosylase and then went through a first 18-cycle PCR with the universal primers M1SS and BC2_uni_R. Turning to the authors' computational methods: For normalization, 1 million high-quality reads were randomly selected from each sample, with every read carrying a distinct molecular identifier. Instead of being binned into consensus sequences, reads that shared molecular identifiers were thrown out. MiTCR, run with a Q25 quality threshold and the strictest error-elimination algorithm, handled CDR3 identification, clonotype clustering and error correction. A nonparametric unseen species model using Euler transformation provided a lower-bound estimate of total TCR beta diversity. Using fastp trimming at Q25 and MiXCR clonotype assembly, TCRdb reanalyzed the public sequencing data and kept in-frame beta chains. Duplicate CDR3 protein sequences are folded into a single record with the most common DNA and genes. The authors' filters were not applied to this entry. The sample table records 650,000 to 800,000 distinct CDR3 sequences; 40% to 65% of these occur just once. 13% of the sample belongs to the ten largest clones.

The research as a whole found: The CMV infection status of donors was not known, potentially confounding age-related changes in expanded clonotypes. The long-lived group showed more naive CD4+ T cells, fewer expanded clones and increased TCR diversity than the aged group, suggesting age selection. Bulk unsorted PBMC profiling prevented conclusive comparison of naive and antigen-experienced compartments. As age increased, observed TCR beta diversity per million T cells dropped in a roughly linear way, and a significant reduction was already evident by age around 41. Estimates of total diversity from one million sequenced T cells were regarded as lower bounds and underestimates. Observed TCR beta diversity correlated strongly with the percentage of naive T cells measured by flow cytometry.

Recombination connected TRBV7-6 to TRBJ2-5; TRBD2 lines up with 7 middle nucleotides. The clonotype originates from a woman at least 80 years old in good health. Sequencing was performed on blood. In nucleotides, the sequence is TGTGCCAGCAGCGTACAAATGGGAGGGGAGACCCAGTACTTC. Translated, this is CASSVQMGGETQYF.